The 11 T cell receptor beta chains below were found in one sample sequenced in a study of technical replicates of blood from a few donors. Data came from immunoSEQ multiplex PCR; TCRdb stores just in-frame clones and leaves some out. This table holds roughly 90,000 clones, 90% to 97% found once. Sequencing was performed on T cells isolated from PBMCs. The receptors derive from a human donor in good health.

CDR3 DNA sequence: TGTGCCTGGAGTGACGGGGTTTTCGGCAATGAGCAGTTCTTC. Translating it yields CAWSDGVFGNEQFF. The rearrangement joins TRBV30 to TRBJ2-1; D may be TRBD2 (5 bases). This CDR3 is 14 amino acids long. From germline, CDR1 is GTSNPN and CDR2 SVGIG (reference sequence). The V gene lost 1 base and the J gene lost 6 bases, with 13 bases spanning the gap.

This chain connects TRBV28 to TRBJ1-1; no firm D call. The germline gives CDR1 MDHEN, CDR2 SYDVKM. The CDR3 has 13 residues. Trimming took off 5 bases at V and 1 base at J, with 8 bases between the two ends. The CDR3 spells CASSMTKNTEAFF. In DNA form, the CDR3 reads TGTGCCAGCAGTATGACAAAGAACACTGAAGCTTTCTTT. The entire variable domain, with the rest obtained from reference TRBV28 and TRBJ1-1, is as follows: DVKVTQSSRYLVKRTGEKVFLECVQDMDHENMFWYRQDPGLGLRLIYFSYDVKMKEKGDIPEGYSVSREKKERFSLILESASTNQTSMYLCASSMTKNTEAFFGQGTRLTVV.

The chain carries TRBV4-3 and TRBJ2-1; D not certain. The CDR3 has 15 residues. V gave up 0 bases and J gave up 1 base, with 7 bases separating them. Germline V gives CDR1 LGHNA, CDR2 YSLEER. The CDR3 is CASSQDYGSYNEQFF. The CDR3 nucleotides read TGCGCCAGCAGCCAAGATTACGGTTCCTACAATGAGCAGTTCTTC.

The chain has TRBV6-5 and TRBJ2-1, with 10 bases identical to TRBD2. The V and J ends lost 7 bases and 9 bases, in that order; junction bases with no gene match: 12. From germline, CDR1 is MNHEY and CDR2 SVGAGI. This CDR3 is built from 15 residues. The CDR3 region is CASTALAGWRGEQFF. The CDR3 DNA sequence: TGTGCCAGCACCGCACTAGCGGGATGGAGGGGTGAGCAGTTCTTC.

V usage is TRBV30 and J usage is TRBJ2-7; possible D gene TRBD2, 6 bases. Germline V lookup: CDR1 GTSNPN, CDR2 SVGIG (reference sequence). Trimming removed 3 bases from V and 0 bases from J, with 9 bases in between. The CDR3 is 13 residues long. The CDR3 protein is CAWRSGSSYEQYF. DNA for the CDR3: TGTGCCTGGAGAAGCGGGTCCTCCTACGAGCAGTACTTC.

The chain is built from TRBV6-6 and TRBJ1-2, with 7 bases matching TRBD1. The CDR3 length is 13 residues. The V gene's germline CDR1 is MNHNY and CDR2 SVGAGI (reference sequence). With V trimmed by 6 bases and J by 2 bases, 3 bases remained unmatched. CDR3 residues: CASSPDRNYGYTF. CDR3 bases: TGTGCCAGCAGCCCGGACAGGAACTATGGCTACACCTTC.

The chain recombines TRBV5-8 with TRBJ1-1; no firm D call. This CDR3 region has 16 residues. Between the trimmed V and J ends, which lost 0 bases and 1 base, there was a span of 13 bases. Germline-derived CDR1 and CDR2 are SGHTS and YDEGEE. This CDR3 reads CASSLGQANWNTEAFF. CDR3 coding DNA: TGTGCCAGCAGCTTGGGGCAGGCCAACTGGAACACTGAAGCTTTCTTT.

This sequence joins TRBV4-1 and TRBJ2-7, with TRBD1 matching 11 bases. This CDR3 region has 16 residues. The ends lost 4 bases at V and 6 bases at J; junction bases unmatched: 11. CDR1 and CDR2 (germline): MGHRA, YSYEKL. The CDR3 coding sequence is TGCGCCAGCAGCCCCGGGACAGGGGGAATTAGCCGCGAGCAGTACTTC. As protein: CASSPGTGGISREQYF.

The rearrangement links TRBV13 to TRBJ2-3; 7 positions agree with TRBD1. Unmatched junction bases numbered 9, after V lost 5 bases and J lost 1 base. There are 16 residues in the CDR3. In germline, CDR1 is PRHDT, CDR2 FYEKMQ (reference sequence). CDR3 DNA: TGTGCCAGCAGCCGTGCGACAGGGCCTGGCACAGATACGCAGTATTTT. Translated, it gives CASSRATGPGTDTQYF.

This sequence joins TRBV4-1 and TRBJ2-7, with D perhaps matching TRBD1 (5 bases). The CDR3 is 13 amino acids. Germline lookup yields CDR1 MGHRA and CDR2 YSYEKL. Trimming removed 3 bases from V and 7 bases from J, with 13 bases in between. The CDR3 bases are TGCGCCAGCAGCCAGAAAGGGGTTCAGGAGCAGTACTTC. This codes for CASSQKGVQEQYF.

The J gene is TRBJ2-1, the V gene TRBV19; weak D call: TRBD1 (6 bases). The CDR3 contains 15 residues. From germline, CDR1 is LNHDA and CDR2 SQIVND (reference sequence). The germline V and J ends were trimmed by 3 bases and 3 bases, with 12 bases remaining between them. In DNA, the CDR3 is TGTGCCAGTAGTATTCAGGGACAAAACTACAATGAGCAGTTCTTC. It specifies CASSIQGQNYNEQFF.